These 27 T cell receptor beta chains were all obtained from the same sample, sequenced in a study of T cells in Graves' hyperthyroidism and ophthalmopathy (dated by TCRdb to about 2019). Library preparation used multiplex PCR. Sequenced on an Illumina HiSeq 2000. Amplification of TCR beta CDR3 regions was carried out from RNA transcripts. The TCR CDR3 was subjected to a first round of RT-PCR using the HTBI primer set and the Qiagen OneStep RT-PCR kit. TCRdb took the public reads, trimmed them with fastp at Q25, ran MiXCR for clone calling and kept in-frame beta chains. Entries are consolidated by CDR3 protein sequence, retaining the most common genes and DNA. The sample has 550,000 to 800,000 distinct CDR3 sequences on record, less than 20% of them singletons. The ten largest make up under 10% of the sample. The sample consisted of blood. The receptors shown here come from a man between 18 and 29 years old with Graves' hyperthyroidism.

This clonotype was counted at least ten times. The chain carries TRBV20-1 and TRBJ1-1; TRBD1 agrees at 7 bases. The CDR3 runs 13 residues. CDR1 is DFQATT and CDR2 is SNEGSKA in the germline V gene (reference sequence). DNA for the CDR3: TGCAGCGCCCTGCAGGGGGAAAACACTGAAGCTTTCTTT. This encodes CSALQGENTEAFF.

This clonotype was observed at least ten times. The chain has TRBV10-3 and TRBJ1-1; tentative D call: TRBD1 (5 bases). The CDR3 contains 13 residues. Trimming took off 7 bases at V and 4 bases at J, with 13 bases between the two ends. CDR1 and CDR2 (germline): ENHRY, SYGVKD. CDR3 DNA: TGTGCCATCACCGGGGGAGGTGGCACTGAAGCTTTCTTT. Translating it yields CAITGGGGTEAFF.

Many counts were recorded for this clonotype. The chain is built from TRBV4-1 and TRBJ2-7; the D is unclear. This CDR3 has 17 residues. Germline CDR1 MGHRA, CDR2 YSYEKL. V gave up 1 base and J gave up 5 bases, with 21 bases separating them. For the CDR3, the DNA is TGCGCCAGCAGCCAAGTATTCCCCGTGACACTTCCCCACGAGCAGTACTTC. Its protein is CASSQVFPVTLPHEQYF.

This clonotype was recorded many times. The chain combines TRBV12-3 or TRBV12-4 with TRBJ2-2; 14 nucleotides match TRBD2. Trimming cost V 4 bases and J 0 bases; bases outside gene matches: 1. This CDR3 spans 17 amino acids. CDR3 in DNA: TGTGCCAGCAGTTGGGGACTAGCGGGAGCGAACACCGGGGAGCTGTTTTTT. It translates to CASSWGLAGANTGELFF.

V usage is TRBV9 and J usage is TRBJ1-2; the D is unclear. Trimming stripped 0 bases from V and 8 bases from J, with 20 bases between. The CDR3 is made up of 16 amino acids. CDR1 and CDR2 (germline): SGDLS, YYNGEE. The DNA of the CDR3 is TGTGCCAGCAGCGTAGGTCCCCAAGAATCCGCTTGGGGCTACACCTTC. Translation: CASSVGPQESAWGYTF.

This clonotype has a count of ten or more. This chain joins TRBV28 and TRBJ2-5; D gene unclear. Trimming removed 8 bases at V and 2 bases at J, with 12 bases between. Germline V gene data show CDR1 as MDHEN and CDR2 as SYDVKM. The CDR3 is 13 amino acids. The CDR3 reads CASGSYRQETQYF. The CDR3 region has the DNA TGTGCCAGCGGGTCCTATCGACAAGAGACCCAGTACTTC.

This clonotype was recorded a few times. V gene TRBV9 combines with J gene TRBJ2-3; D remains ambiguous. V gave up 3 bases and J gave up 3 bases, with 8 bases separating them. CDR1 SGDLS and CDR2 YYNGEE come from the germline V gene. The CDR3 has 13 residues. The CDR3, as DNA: TGTGCCAGCAGCGCGTTTTTGACAGATACGCAGTATTTT. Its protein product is CASSAFLTDTQYF.

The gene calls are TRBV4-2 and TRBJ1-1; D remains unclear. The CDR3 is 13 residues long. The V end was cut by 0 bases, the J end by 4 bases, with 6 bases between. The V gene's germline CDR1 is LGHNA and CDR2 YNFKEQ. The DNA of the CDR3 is TGTGCCAGCAGCCAAGATACCCGCACTGAAGCTTTCTTT. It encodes CASSQDTRTEAFF.

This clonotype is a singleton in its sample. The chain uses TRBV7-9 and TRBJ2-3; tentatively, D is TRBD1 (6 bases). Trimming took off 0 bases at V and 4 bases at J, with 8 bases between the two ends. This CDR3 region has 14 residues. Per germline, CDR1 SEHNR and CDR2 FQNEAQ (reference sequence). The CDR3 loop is CASSLADSSDTQYF. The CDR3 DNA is TGTGCCAGCAGCTTAGCGGACAGTTCAGATACGCAGTATTTT.

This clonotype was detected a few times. CDR3 region: CSARLQGGGEKLFF. In DNA, the CDR3 is TGCAGCGCCCGCCTACAGGGAGGGGGTGAAAAACTGTTTTTT. The J gene is TRBJ1-4, the V gene TRBV29-1, with D perhaps TRBD1 (6 bases). CDR1 is SQVTM and CDR2 is ANQGSEA in the germline V gene. The CDR3 is made up of 14 amino acids. V lost 7 bases to trimming and J lost 7 bases, with 19 bases between them. Full variable domain (rest looked up from reference TRBV29-1 and TRBJ1-4): SAVISQKPSRDICQRGTSLTIQCQVDSQVTMMFWYRQQPGQSLTLIATANQGSEATYESGFVIDKFPISRPNLTFSTLTVSNMSPEDSSIYLCSARLQGGGEKLFFGSGTQLSVL.

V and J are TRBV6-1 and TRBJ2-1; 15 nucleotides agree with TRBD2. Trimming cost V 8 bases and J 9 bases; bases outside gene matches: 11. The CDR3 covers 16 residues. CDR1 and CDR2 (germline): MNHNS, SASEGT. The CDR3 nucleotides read TGTGCCAGCTCCCTAGGACTAGCGGGAGGGGTGGGTGAGCAGTTCTTC. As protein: CASSLGLAGGVGEQFF.

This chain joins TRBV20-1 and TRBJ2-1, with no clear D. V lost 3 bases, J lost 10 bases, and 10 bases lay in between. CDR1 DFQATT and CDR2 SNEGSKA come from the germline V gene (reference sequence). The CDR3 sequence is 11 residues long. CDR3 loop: CSARDRYEQFF. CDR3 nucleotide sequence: TGCAGTGCTAGGGACCGGTACGAGCAGTTCTTC.

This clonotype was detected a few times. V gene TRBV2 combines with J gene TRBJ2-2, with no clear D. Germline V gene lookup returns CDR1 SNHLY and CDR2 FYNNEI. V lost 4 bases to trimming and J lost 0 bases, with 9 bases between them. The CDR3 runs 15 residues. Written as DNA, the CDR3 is TGTGCCAGCAGTGGAGAGCGCTCGAACACCGGGGAGCTGTTTTTT. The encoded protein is CASSGERSNTGELFF.

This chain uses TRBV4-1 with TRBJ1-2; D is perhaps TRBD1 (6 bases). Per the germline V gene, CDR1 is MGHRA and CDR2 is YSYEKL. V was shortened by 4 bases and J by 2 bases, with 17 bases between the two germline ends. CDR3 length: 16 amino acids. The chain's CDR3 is CASSLRTDIPNYGYTF. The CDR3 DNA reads TGCGCCAGCAGCCTCCGGACAGATATACCAAACTATGGCTACACCTTC.

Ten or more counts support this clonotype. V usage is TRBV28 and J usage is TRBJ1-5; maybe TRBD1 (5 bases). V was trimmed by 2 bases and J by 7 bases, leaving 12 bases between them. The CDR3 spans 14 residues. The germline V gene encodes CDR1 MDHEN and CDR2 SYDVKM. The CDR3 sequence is CASSLTGALQPQHF. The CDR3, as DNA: TGTGCCAGCAGTTTAACCGGGGCGTTGCAGCCCCAGCATTTT.

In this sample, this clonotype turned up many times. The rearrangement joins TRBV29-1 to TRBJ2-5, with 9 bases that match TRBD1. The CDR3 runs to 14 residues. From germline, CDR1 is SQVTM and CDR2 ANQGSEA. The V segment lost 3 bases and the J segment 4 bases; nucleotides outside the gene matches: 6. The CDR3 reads CSVDRTGAGETQYF. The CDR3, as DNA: TGCAGCGTTGATAGGACAGGGGCGGGAGAGACCCAGTACTTC.

The CDR3 is CASSLRLNSPLHF. DNA for the CDR3: TGTGCCAGCAGCCTCCGACTTAATTCACCCCTCCACTTT. This chain links TRBV3-1 with TRBJ1-6; D remains ambiguous. This CDR3 region has 13 residues. V was cut by 4 bases and J by 6 bases, with 7 bases left in between. Germline V lookup: CDR1 LGHDT, CDR2 YNNKEL (reference sequence).

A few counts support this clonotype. CDR3 residues: CASSLTLAGANEQFF. DNA for the CDR3: TGTGCCAGCAGTTTAACACTAGCAGGGGCCAATGAGCAGTTCTTC. The chain recombines TRBV27 with TRBJ2-1; TRBD1 or TRBD2 may be the D gene (6 bases each). The germline V gene has CDR1 MNHEY and CDR2 SMNVEV (reference sequence). The CDR3 consists of 15 residues. V dropped 2 bases and J dropped 6 bases, with 14 bases sitting between them.

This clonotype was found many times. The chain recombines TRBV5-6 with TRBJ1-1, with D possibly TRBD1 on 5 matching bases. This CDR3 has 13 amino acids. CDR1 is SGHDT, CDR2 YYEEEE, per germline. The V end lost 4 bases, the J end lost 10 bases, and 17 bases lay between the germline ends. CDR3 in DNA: TGTGCCAGCAGCACCGGGACCCCCGAGGGAGCTTTCTTT. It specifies CASSTGTPEGAFF.

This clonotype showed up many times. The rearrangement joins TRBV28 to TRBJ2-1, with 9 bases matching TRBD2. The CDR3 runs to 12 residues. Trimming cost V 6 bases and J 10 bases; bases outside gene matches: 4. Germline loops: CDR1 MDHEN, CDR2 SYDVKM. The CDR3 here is CASRSSGGEQFF. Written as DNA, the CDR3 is TGTGCCAGCAGAAGTAGCGGGGGCGAGCAGTTCTTC.

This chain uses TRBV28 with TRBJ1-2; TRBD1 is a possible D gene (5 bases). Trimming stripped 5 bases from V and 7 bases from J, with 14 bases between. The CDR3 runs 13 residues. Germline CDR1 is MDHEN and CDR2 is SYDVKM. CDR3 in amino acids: CASSALRGPGYTF. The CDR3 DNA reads TGTGCCAGCAGTGCCTTGAGGGGCCCTGGCTACACCTTC.

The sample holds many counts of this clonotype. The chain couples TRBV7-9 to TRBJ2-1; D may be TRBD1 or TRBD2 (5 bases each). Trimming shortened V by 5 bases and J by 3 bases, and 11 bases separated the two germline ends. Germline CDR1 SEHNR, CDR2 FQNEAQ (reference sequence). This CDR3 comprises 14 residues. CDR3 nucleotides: TGTGCCAGCAGCCTCCGGGACCACTACAATGAGCAGTTCTTC. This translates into CASSLRDHYNEQFF.

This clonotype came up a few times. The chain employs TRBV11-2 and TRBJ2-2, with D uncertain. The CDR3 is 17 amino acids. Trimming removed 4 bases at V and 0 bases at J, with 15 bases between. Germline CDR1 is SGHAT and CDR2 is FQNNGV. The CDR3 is CASSSPWVFANTGELFF. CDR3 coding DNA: TGTGCCAGCAGCTCCCCATGGGTGTTCGCGAACACCGGGGAGCTGTTTTTT. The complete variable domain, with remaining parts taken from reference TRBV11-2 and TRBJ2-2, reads EAGVAQSPRYKIIEKRQSVAFWCNPISGHATLYWYQQILGQGPKLLIQFQNNGVVDDSQLPKDRFSAERLKGVDSTLKIQPAKLEDSAVYLCASSSPWVFANTGELFFGEGSRLTVL.

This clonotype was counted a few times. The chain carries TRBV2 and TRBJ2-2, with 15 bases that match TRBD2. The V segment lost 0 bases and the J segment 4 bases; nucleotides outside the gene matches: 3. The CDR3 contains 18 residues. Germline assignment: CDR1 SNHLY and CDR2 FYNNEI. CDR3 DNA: TGTGCCAGCAGTGAAGCGGGGGGACTAGCGGGGGGCACCGGGGAGCTGTTTTTT. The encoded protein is CASSEAGGLAGGTGELFF.

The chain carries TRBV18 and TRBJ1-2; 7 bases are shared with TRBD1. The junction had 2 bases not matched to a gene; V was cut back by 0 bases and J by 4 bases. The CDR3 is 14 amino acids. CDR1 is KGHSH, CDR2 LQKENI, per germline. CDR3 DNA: TGTGCCAGCTCACCACCGGACAGGATCTATGGCTACACCTTC. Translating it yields CASSPPDRIYGYTF.

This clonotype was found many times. CDR3 sequence reads: CASRRTGTGTYEQYF. The DNA for the CDR3 is TGTGCCAGCAGACGTACCGGGACAGGGACCTACGAGCAGTACTTC. This chain links TRBV7-2 with TRBJ2-7; TRBD1 matches at 9 bases. J lost 2 bases, V lost 6 bases, and 8 bases had no gene match. Germline V gene data show CDR1 as SGHTA and CDR2 as FQGNSA. The CDR3 totals 15 residues. Supplemented by reference TRBV7-2 and TRBJ2-7, the full variable domain reads GAGVSQSPSNKVTEKGKDVELRCDPISGHTALYWYRQSLGQGLEFLIYFQGNSAPDKSGLPSDRFSAERTGGSVSTLTIQRTQQEDSAVYLCASRRTGTGTYEQYFGPGTRLTVT.

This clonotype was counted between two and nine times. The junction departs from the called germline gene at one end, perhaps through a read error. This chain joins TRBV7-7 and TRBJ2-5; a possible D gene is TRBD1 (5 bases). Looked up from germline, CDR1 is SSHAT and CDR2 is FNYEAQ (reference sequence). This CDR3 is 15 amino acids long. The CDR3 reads CASSLNGRAQETQYF. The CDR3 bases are TGTGCTAGCAGCTTAAATGGCAGGGCCCAAGAGACCCAGTACTTC.